Below, 6 T cell receptor beta chains from the same sample are listed, as sequenced in a study of tumor-infiltrating lymphocytes in primary liver carcinoma. From 20-30 mg of unsorted bulk tissue, DNA and RNA were co-extracted together. A constant-region primer primed TCR beta cDNA synthesis from about 490 ng of total RNA. Three-round nested multiplex PCR performed with slightly modified ARM-PCR produced the TCR beta libraries. Amplification in the first two PCR rounds was performed using TRBV1-TRBV30 forward primers and a C-beta reverse primer for 10 cycles each. TCRdb re-analysed the multiplex PCR reads in MiXCR, keeping a single row per CDR3 protein. Of approximately 37,000 distinct CDR3 sequences listed, around 75% are singletons. The sample taken for sequencing was tumor-adjacent normal liver tissue. The receptors were gathered from a man aged 40-55 years with primary liver carcinoma and hepatitis B virus infection.

With regard to this clonotype: Here the CDR3 omits its conserved ending phenylalanine or tryptophan, so a read error is the likely source. The rearrangement links TRBV4-2 to TRBJ2-5; 8 bases line up with TRBD2. Germline V CDR1 and CDR2: LGHNA, YNFKEQ. There are 15 residues in the CDR3. CDR3 protein: CLSSVVEAGDETQYS. DNA for the CDR3: TGTCTCAGCAGCGTCGTCGAAGCGGGAGATGAGACCCAGTACTCC.

A note on this clonotype: A read error may account for a junction end that differs from germline. The chain recombines TRBV5-1 with TRBJ2-2; D is ambiguous. Looked up from germline, CDR1 is SGHRS and CDR2 is YFSETQ. The CDR3 consists of 15 residues. The DNA for the CDR3 is TGCGCCAGCAGCTCACTTTTGCGAAACATCGGGGAGCTGTTTTTT. It encodes CASSSLLRNIGELFF.

Comment on this clonotype: This sequence may be a read error, since a much larger clone differs from it by one base. V gene TRBV19 combines with J gene TRBJ2-1, with D possibly matching TRBD2 (6 bases). Trimming took 5 bases from V and 8 from J, leaving 19 bases between them. CDR3 length: 15 amino acids. Germline V CDR1 and CDR2: LNHDA, SQIVND (reference sequence). DNA for the CDR3: TGTGCCAGTAGTCCGGCCGACTCGGCGGGGCATGAGCAGTTCTTC. Translation: CASSPADSAGHEQFF.

This clonotype was counted a few times. The missing conserved phenylalanine or tryptophan at the end of this CDR3 makes a read error likely. The V gene is TRBV10-3, the J gene TRBJ1-2; D gene unclear. The V gene's germline CDR1 is ENHRY and CDR2 SYGVKD. V shed 5 bases and J shed 8 bases, with 24 bases lying between them. CDR3 size: 16 residues. CDR3 sequence reads: CAISLKGDGPSGGYTL. CDR3 in DNA: TGTGCCATCAGTTTGAAGGGCGACGGTCCCTCAGGAGGCTACACCCTC.

Concerning this clonotype: Compared with germline, one end of the junction differs, possibly owing to a read error. The V gene is TRBV6-1, the J gene TRBJ2-1, with 8 bases that match TRBD2. The CDR3 length is 14 residues. Germline values: CDR1 MNHNS, CDR2 SASEGT. The CDR3 coding sequence is TGTGCCTGCAGTGAAACGCCGCGGGGGGATGAGCAGATCTTC. Amino acids: CACSETPRGDEQIF.

As for this clonotype: A junction end diverges from the germline sequence, so it may reflect a read error. The J gene is TRBJ2-5, the V gene TRBV7-9; weak D call: TRBD2 (5 bases). The CDR3 has 13 amino acids. Germline values: CDR1 SEHNR, CDR2 FQNEAQ (reference sequence). CDR3 DNA sequence: TGTGCCAGCCGTCTAGCCGGAGAAGAGACCCAGAACTTC. Its protein is CASRLAGEETQNF.